A single sample gave rise to the 27 T cell receptor beta chains below, sequenced in a study of radiotherapy plus CTLA-4 blockade in lung cancer. Some clones are missing from TCRdb's copy, which holds only in-frame ones; the method was immunoSEQ multiplex PCR. The data show around 100,000 clones, roughly 80% seen once. The sample here was peripheral blood, taken from a patient treated with radiotherapy plus ipilimumab. These receptors all come from a human donor with non-small cell lung cancer that progressed on radiotherapy plus ipilimumab. Some clones in this sample may be carry-over from other donors' samples.

This clone was found a few times. Distinct nucleotide sequences in the sample also encode this CDR3. The V gene is TRBV6-5, the J gene TRBJ2-7; TRBD1 might be the D (6 bases). There are 15 residues in the CDR3. Trimming took off 1 base at V and 2 bases at J, with 12 bases between the two ends. Germline-derived CDR1 and CDR2 are MNHEY and SVGAGI. The CDR3 loop is CASSYLKTGTYEQYF. CDR3 DNA: TGTGCCAGCAGTTACTTGAAGACAGGTACCTACGAGCAGTACTTC.

The table lists this clone with a count of one. The V and J genes are TRBV7-8 and TRBJ2-2; tentative D call: TRBD1 (6 bases). Looked up from germline, CDR1 is SGHVS and CDR2 is FQNEAQ. This CDR3 has 16 amino acids. Trimming cost V 5 bases and J 1 base, with 14 bases left between them. The CDR3 is CASSLRDTLNTGELFF. Written as DNA, the CDR3 is TGTGCCAGCAGCCTCCGGGACACCCTGAACACCGGGGAGCTGTTTTTT.

Worth noting for this clone: Other DNA sequences of this sample code for an identical CDR3. The gene calls are TRBV9 and TRBJ2-3; tentative D call: TRBD1 (6 bases). The CDR3 covers 15 residues. Trimming stripped 0 bases from V and 2 bases from J, with 10 bases between. CDR1 and CDR2 (germline): SGDLS, YYNGEE. The CDR3 coding sequence is TGTGCCAGCAGCGTAGGAGGGACAAACACAGATACGCAGTATTTT. Amino acid sequence: CASSVGGTNTDTQYF.

V and J are TRBV6-5 and TRBJ2-3, with 9 nucleotides matching TRBD2. The CDR3 is 14 amino acids. With 8 bases clipped from V and 6 bases from J, the junction kept 9 bases outside the gene matches. Germline CDR1 and CDR2: MNHEY and SVGAGI. CDR3 in amino acids: CASGKAGGADTQYF. The CDR3 DNA follows: TGTGCCAGCGGAAAAGCGGGGGGTGCGGATACGCAGTATTTT.

This clone was seen only once. V is TRBV11-2 and J is TRBJ1-2; D might be TRBD1 (5 bases). The CDR3 totals 14 residues. Trimming removed 5 bases at V and 4 bases at J, with 14 bases between. Germline V gene data show CDR1 as SGHAT and CDR2 as FQNNGV. The chain's CDR3 is CASSPSTASYGYTF. The CDR3 DNA reads TGTGCCAGCAGCCCCTCGACAGCTTCCTATGGCTACACCTTC.

The genes are TRBV7-6 and TRBJ2-2, with 7 bases matching TRBD1. Germline assignment: CDR1 SGHVS and CDR2 FNYEAQ. This CDR3 has 16 residues. V trimming: 6 bases; J trimming: 0 bases; junction bases outside the gene matches: 7. CDR3 nucleotide sequence: TGTGCCAGCAGGCTCTGGGACAGCCCGAACACCGGGGAGCTGTTTTTT. This gives the protein CASRLWDSPNTGELFF.

V usage is TRBV5-6 and J usage is TRBJ1-1; D is possibly TRBD1 (6 bases). Per germline, CDR1 SGHDT and CDR2 YYEEEE. The V gene lost 0 bases and the J gene lost 2 bases, with 20 bases spanning the gap. This CDR3 has 18 residues. This chain's CDR3 is CASSLALLTGQYNTEAFF. The DNA for the CDR3 is TGTGCCAGCAGCTTGGCATTACTGACAGGACAATATAACACTGAAGCTTTCTTT.

V usage is TRBV5-1 and J usage is TRBJ1-1; 8 bases are a match to TRBD1. The CDR3 loop spans 14 amino acids. Germline V gene sequence: CDR1 SGHRS, CDR2 YFSETQ. V was pared by 0 bases and J by 3 bases, with 1 base of the junction left unmatched. The CDR3: CASSLDRGYTEAFF. The CDR3 nucleotides read TGCGCCAGCAGCTTGGACAGGGGGTACACTGAAGCTTTCTTT.

Only one count was recorded for this clone. The chain is built from TRBV30 and TRBJ2-6, with D perhaps TRBD1 (6 bases). V lost 7 bases to trimming and J lost 5 bases, with 21 bases between them. The CDR3 covers 16 residues. Per germline, CDR1 GTSNPN and CDR2 SVGIG (reference sequence). The DNA of the CDR3 is TGTGCCTTCCCGGCCCGACAGGCTAACAGGGCCAACGTCCTGACTTTC. Translating gives CAFPARQANRANVLTF.

V is TRBV9 and J is TRBJ1-1; D uncertain. The CDR3 has 14 residues. CDR1 is SGDLS, CDR2 YYNGEE, per germline. The V gene lost 0 bases and the J gene lost 1 base, with 7 bases spanning the gap. The CDR3 DNA reads as TGTGCCAGCAGCGTAGCTATCAAGAACACTGAAGCTTTCTTT. The encoded protein is CASSVAIKNTEAFF.

The chain combines TRBV5-4 with TRBJ2-5; D is unclear. Trimming took 0 bases from V and 3 from J, leaving 0 bases between them. The CDR3 runs to 11 residues. Germline V lookup: CDR1 SGHNT, CDR2 YYREEE (reference sequence). DNA of the CDR3: TGTGCCAGCAGCTTGGAAGAGACCCAGTACTTC. It yields the protein CASSLEETQYF.

The V and J genes are TRBV19 and TRBJ2-6; maybe TRBD1 (6 bases). Deletions cut 3 bases from V and 1 base from J, with 7 bases between. The CDR3 length is 15 residues. CDR1 is LNHDA and CDR2 is SQIVND in the germline V gene (reference sequence). The CDR3 is CASSIDRSGANVLTF. In nucleotides, the CDR3 is TGTGCCAGTAGTATTGACAGGTCTGGGGCCAACGTCCTGACTTTC.

The V gene is TRBV18, the J gene TRBJ2-4; D remains unclear. The CDR3 is 13 residues long. Looked up from germline, CDR1 is KGHSH and CDR2 is LQKENI. The germline V and J ends were trimmed by 2 bases and 5 bases, with 7 bases remaining between them. This chain's CDR3 is CASSPDRENIQYF. CDR3 sequence (DNA): TGTGCCAGCTCACCAGATCGGGAAAACATTCAGTACTTC.

The chain links TRBV18 to TRBJ1-4; tentatively, D is TRBD1 (6 bases). Trimming cost V 3 bases and J 0 bases, with 20 bases left between them. CDR3 size: 19 residues. Germline loops: CDR1 KGHSH, CDR2 LQKENI. The CDR3, as DNA: TGTGCCAGCTCACCCAACTACAGGGTGGGGGGCTCAACTAATGAAAAACTGTTTTTT. It translates to CASSPNYRVGGSTNEKLFF.

The V call is TRBV27, the J call TRBJ2-1; perhaps D is TRBD1 or TRBD2 (5 bases each). Looked up from germline, CDR1 is MNHEY and CDR2 is SMNVEV (reference sequence). Trimming removed 10 bases at V and 2 bases at J, with 18 bases between. CDR3 length: 15 amino acids. In DNA form, the CDR3 reads TGTGCCACCTCAGACCGGGACGGCACCTACAATGAGCAGTTCTTC. It codes for CATSDRDGTYNEQFF.

This chain uses TRBV28 with TRBJ1-5; 11 bases are shared with TRBD1. The CDR3 loop spans 15 amino acids. The J segment lost 7 bases and the V segment lost 7 bases, leaving 9 bases of the junction unmatched. CDR1 and CDR2 (germline): MDHEN, SYDVKM. The CDR3 protein is CASIRGQGAFQPQHF. DNA of the CDR3: TGTGCCAGCATCCGAGGACAGGGGGCTTTCCAGCCCCAGCATTTT. Full variable domain (rest looked up from reference TRBV28 and TRBJ1-5): DVKVTQSSRYLVKRTGEKVFLECVQDMDHENMFWYRQDPGLGLRLIYFSYDVKMKEKGDIPEGYSVSREKKERFSLILESASTNQTSMYLCASIRGQGAFQPQHFGDGTRLSIL.

This chain joins TRBV6-5 and TRBJ1-3; D unresolved. Germline V gene data show CDR1 as MNHEY and CDR2 as SVGAGI. This CDR3 is built from 15 residues. Trimming stripped 0 bases from V and 2 bases from J, with 8 bases between. CDR3 sequence: CASSYSITAGNTIYF. As DNA, the CDR3 is TGTGCCAGCAGTTACTCGATCACGGCTGGAAACACCATATATTTT.

The chain combines TRBV7-9 with TRBJ1-5; unclear D gene. CDR3 length: 16 amino acids. Germline lookup yields CDR1 SEHNR and CDR2 FQNEAQ (reference sequence). Trimming left V 5 bases short and J 0 bases short, with 14 bases between. CDR3 protein: CASSRLTGTSNQPQHF. The CDR3 DNA reads TGTGCCAGCAGCCGTCTGACGGGTACTAGCAATCAGCCCCAGCATTTT.

The J gene is TRBJ1-2, the V gene TRBV4-3; no definite D call. Germline CDR1 reads LGHNA; CDR2 reads YSLEER. The CDR3 totals 16 residues. The V end was cut by 1 base, the J end by 0 bases, with 12 bases between. CDR3 bases: TGCGCCAGCAGCCAAGGAGGAGGGAATGCTAACTATGGCTACACCTTC. It specifies CASSQGGGNANYGYTF.

This sequence joins TRBV5-4 and TRBJ2-5; tentatively, D is TRBD2 (7 bases). Germline V gene lookup returns CDR1 SGHNT and CDR2 YYREEE (reference sequence). V lost 3 bases and J lost 4, with 16 bases in between. The CDR3 runs to 15 residues. CDR3 coding DNA: TGTGCCAGCAGCTCGGGGGGCTCGGCCTTAGAGACCCAGTACTTC. As protein: CASSSGGSALETQYF.

This chain links TRBV28 with TRBJ2-7, with 8 bases matching TRBD2. Trimming at V came to 5 bases and at J to 7 bases, leaving 13 bases not matched to a gene. Germline V gene data show CDR1 as MDHEN and CDR2 as SYDVKM. This CDR3 contains 15 residues. The CDR3 protein is CASSRSGGPTFEQYF. In DNA, the CDR3 is TGTGCCAGCAGTCGCAGCGGGGGACCAACATTTGAGCAGTACTTC. The full variable domain, in which reference TRBV28 and TRBJ2-7 provide the parts outside the CDR3, is DVKVTQSSRYLVKRTGEKVFLECVQDMDHENMFWYRQDPGLGLRLIYFSYDVKMKEKGDIPEGYSVSREKKERFSLILESASTNQTSMYLCASSRSGGPTFEQYFGPGTRLTVT.

The gene calls are TRBV19 and TRBJ2-1; possible D gene TRBD1, 5 bases. Germline V gene lookup returns CDR1 LNHDA and CDR2 SQIVND (reference sequence). V was trimmed by 5 bases and J by 0 bases, leaving 14 bases between them. The CDR3 runs to 16 residues. The CDR3 DNA is TGTGCCAGTAGTGGTGTGGACACGAGCTCCTACAATGAGCAGTTCTTC. Protein sequence: CASSGVDTSSYNEQFF.

The V gene is TRBV5-1, the J gene TRBJ1-1; no clear D. This CDR3 is 13 amino acids long. V lost 4 bases and J 5 bases, leaving 12 bases between the germline ends. Germline V gene data show CDR1 as SGHRS and CDR2 as YFSETQ. CDR3 in amino acids: CASSLGLGTEAFF. The CDR3 DNA reads TGCGCCAGCAGCCTGGGCCTAGGGACTGAAGCTTTCTTT.

The chain has TRBV25-1 and TRBJ2-7; 13 nucleotides line up with TRBD2. The CDR3 is 14 amino acids. Trimming cost V 6 bases and J 4 bases; bases outside gene matches: 3. The V gene's germline CDR1 is MGHDK and CDR2 SYGVNS. CDR3 sequence reads: CASSVGLAGYEQYF. The CDR3 bases are TGTGCCAGCAGCGTGGGACTAGCGGGATACGAGCAGTACTTC.

The rearrangement uses TRBV18 and TRBJ1-1; D possibly corresponds to TRBD1 (5 bases). Looked up from germline, CDR1 is KGHSH and CDR2 is LQKENI. There are 15 residues in the CDR3. The V gene lost 6 bases and the J gene lost 1 base, with 15 bases spanning the gap. The DNA for the CDR3 is TGTGCCAGCTCCCTTCGGACAATACCGAACACTGAAGCTTTCTTT. Translating gives CASSLRTIPNTEAFF. Full variable domain (outside the CDR3, taken from reference TRBV18 and TRBJ1-1): NAGVMQNPRHLVRRRGQEARLRCSPMKGHSHVYWYRQLPEEGLKFMVYLQKENIIDESGMPKERFSAEFPKEGPSILRIQQVVRGDSAAYFCASSLRTIPNTEAFFGQGTRLTVV.

Of note for this clone: One end of the junction is discordant with germline, which a read error may explain. The gene calls are TRBV7-7 and TRBJ2-1, with 7 bases matching TRBD1. This CDR3 is built from 15 residues. Looked up from germline, CDR1 is SSHAT and CDR2 is FNYEAQ (reference sequence). This chain's CDR3 is CASSLTGDSYNEQFF. CDR3 sequence (DNA): TGTGCTAGCAGCTTAACAGGGGACTCCTACAATGAGCAGTTCTTC.

The chain is built from TRBV4-3 and TRBJ1-6; tentatively, D is TRBD1 (6 bases). Per germline, CDR1 LGHNA and CDR2 YSLEER. CDR3 length: 17 amino acids. Trimming took 1 base from V and 2 from J, leaving 12 bases between them. CDR3 protein: CASSQAPGAPYNSPLHF. The CDR3 DNA sequence: TGCGCCAGCAGCCAAGCCCCAGGGGCCCCCTATAATTCACCCCTCCACTTT.